This T cell receptor (beta chain) stems from a study of early T cells in non-severe SARS-CoV-2 infection. Individual cDNA molecules were tagged with unique molecular identifiers, the study reported. In TCRdb, the 5' RACE reads were re-called with MiXCR into one record per CDR3 protein. The sample consists of 100,000 to 130,000 distinct CDR3 sequences, 9% to 13% of them appearing once. Germline values: CDR1 SQVTM, CDR2 ANQGSEA. The CDR3 runs 11 residues. This rearrangement joins TRBV29-1 to TRBJ2-3; D is ambiguous. The sequence came from an adult who was a healthcare worker with PCR-confirmed SARS-CoV-2 infection or an uninfected control (not recorded which). The sequencing sample was made of whole blood. The CDR3 loop is CTSALADTQYF. CDR3 bases: TGCACCTCGGCATTAGCAGATACGCAGTATTTT.